This T cell receptor (beta chain) came from a study of T cell repertoires in cytomegalovirus infection. Whole-study context: From public TCR beta signatures came an indication of both CMV infection and matching HLA type. The study's findings and limits: Clonotypes of TCR beta that were HLA-C-restricted and CMV-specific dominated the ex vivo response.

The CDR3 loop spans 15 amino acids. V lost 2 bases and J 4 bases, leaving 14 bases between the germline ends. Germline CDR1 is MNHEY and CDR2 is SVGAGI. As to this clonotype: What it binds is not known.

MiXCR, run by TCRdb on the reads, gives a single entry per CDR3 protein. The sample has more than 500,000 distinct CDR3 sequences, 16% seen once; the top ten hold more than 20%. This rearrangement joins TRBV6-5 to TRBJ1-2; D is unclear. This TCR was sampled from a human donor in good health (CMV status not recorded). Some clones in this sample may be carry-over from other donors' samples. Material: CD8+ T cells from PBMCs. The CDR3 DNA sequence: TGTGCCAGCAGTTACCGTCTTTGGACCTTCTATGGCTACACCTTC. This translates into CASSYRLWTFYGYTF.